This T cell receptor beta chain was sequenced during a study of identical twins. Regarding the study as a whole: The authors drew conclusions from cross-sectional statistical analysis rather than following the same donors. Whereas memory repertoires showed no such difference, abundant cord blood beta clonotypes carried fewer insertions.

A universal primer site was created by template switching, with the cDNA bearing unique molecular identifiers. In TCRdb, the 5' RACE reads were re-called with MiXCR into one record per CDR3 protein. Of around 1.7 million distinct CDR3 sequences in the sample, roughly a third were seen once. Germline V gene sequence: CDR1 MDHEN, CDR2 SYDVKM. There are 13 residues in the CDR3. J was trimmed by 4 bases and V by 7 bases; bases with no gene match: 6. This clonotype has more than one count but fewer than ten. Its antigen is not known. V and J are TRBV28 and TRBJ1-2; 7 bases map to TRBD1. The sample comprised cord blood. The TCR was taken from a newborn girl in good health. DNA for the CDR3: TGTGCCAGCACCCGGCCAGGGGGCTATGGCTACACCTTC. Translation gives CASTRPGGYGYTF.